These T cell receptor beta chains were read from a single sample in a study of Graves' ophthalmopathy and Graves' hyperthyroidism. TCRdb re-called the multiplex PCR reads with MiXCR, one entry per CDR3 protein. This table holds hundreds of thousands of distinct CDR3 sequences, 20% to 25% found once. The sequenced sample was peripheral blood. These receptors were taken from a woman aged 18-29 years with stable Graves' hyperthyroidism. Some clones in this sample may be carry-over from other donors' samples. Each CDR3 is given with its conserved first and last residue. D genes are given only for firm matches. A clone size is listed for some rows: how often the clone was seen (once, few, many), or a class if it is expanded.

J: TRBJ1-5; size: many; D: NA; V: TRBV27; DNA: TGTGCCAGCAGTCCACTTGGGCGGATTAGCAATCAGCCCCAGCATTTT; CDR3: CASSPLGRISNQPQHF
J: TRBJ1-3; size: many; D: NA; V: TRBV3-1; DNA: TGTGCCAGCAGCCAACAGACGCCCTCTGGAAACACCATATATTTT; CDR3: CASSQQTPSGNTIYF
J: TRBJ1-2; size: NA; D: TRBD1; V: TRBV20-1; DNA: TGCAGTGCTCACGACGGGACAGGGTTTCTTGGCTACACCTTC; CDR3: CSAHDGTGFLGYTF
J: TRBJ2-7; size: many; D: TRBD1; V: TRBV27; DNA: TGTGCCAGCAGTTTACGACAGGGGGTTTACGAGCAGTACTTC; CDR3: CASSLRQGVYEQYF
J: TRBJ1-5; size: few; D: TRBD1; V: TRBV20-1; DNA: TGCAGTGCTGAGGGACAGGCATTCAGCAATCAGCCCCAGCATTTT; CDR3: CSAEGQAFSNQPQHF
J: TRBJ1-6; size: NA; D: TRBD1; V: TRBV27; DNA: TGTGCCAGCAGTTCACCACAGGGGGCGAAATCACCCCTCCACTTT; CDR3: CASSSPQGAKSPLHF
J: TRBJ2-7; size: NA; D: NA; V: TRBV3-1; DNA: TGTGCCAGCAGCCAAGAGCAGCTTTACGAGCAGTACTTC; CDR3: CASSQEQLYEQYF
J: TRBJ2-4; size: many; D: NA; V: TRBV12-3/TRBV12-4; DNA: TGTGCCAGCAGTTTAGGGGGGCTAGTAGCCAAAAACATTCAGTACTTC; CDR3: CASSLGGLVAKNIQYF
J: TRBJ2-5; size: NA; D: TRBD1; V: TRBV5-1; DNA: TGCGCCAGCAGCTTGGACGTTGGGACAGAAGAGACCCAGTACTTC; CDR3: CASSLDVGTEETQYF
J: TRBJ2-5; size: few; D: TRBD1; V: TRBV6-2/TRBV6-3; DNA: TGTGCCAGCGGATCTCGGGACAGCGCGATCCCGCAAGAGACCCAGTACTTC; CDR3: CASGSRDSAIPQETQYF
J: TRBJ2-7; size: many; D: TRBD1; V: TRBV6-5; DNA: TGTGCCAGCAGTTTACAGGGGGTGAGCTCCTACGAGCAGTACTTC; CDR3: CASSLQGVSSYEQYF
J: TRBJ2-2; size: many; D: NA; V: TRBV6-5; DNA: TGTGCCAGCAGTTACACAGTGACCGGGGAGCTGTTTTTT; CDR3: CASSYTVTGELFF
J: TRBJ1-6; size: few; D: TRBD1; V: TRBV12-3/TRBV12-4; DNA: TGTGCCAGCAGTATCGACAGGGGGAAGTCACCCCTCCACTTT; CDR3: CASSIDRGKSPLHF
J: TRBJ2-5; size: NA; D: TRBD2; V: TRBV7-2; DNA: TGTGCCAGCAGCCCCGCCCTGACTAGCGGGCAAGAGACCCAGTACTTC; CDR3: CASSPALTSGQETQYF
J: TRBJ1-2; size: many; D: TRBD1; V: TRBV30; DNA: TGTGCCTGGAGTCCGACAGGGGGTGGCTACACCTTC; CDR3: CAWSPTGGGYTF
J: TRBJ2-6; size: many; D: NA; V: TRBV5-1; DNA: TGCGCCAGCAGCTTGGCCGTTAGTTCTGGGGCCAACGTCCTGACTTTC; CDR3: CASSLAVSSGANVLTF
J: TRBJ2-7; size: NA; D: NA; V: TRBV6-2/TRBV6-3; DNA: TGTGCCAGCAAAGGGGAGGTCTACGAGCAGTACTTC; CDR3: CASKGEVYEQYF
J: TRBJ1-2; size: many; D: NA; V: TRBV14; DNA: TGTGCCAGCAGCCAAGATGGGGCGTCGCGGGGCTACACCTTC; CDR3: CASSQDGASRGYTF
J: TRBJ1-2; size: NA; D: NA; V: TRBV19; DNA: TGTGCCAGTAGTTCCCCCGGGACATTTTCTAACTATGGCTACACCTTC; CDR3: CASSSPGTFSNYGYTF
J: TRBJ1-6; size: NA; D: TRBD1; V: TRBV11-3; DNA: TGTGCCAGCAGCCAGGGACAGGGTCCTTCACCCCTCCACTTT; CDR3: CASSQGQGPSPLHF
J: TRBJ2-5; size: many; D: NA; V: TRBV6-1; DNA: TGTGCCAGCAGTGACCGGCGGGTCCAAGAGACCCAGTACTTC; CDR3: CASSDRRVQETQYF
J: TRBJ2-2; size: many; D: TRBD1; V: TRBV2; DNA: TGTGCCAGCACGGGACAGGCCAACACCGGGGAGCTGTTTTTT; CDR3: CASTGQANTGELFF
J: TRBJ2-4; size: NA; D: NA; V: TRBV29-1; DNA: TGCAGCGTTGAACTTAGGGCCAACATTCAGTACTTC; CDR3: CSVELRANIQYF
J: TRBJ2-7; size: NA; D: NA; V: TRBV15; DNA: TGTGCCACCCGAAATTCGGGACGGGGGAGCTCCTACGAGCAGTACTTC; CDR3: CATRNSGRGSSYEQYF
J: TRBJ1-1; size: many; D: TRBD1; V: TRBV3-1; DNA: TGTGCCAGCAGCCACCCGGGACAGGGGGCCACTGAAGCTTTCTTT; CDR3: CASSHPGQGATEAFF
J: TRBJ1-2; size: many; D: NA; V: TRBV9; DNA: TGTGCCAGCAGAGCAAGAGACTATGGCTACACCTTC; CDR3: CASRARDYGYTF
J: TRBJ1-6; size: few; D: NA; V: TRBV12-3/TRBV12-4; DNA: TGTGCCAGCAGTTTCGCATATTCACCCCTCCACTTT; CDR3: CASSFAYSPLHF
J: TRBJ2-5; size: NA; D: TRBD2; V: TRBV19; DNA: TGTGCCACTAGCGGCCAAGAGACCCAGTACTTC; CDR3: CATSGQETQYF
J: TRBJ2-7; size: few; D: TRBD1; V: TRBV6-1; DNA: TGTGCCAGCAGTGAGGAGACAGGGGGCGACGAGCAGTACTTC; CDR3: CASSEETGGDEQYF
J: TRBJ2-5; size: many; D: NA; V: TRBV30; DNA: TGTGCCTGGAGTCTTTCTAGCGTCGGCCAAGAGACCCAGTACTTC; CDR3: CAWSLSSVGQETQYF
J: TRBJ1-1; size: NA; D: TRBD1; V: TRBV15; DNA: TGTGCCACCAGCACAGGCGACAGGGTGAACACTGAAGCTTTCTTT; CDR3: CATSTGDRVNTEAFF
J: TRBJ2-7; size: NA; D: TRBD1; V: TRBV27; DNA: TGTGCCAGCAGTCCCGACAGGGGGCGAGGGTACGAGCAGTACTTC; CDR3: CASSPDRGRGYEQYF
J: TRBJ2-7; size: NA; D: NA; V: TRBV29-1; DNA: TGCAGCGTCTCGCGGACAGGGAGGGGTGACTACGAGCAGTACTTC; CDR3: CSVSRTGRGDYEQYF
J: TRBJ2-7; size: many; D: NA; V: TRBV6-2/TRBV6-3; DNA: TGTGCCATCGCCGGGACTCCAACCTACGAGCAGTACTTC; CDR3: CAIAGTPTYEQYF
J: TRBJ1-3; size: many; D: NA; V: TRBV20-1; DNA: TGCAGTGCTAGCTCTTCCGGAAACACCATATATTTT; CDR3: CSASSSGNTIYF
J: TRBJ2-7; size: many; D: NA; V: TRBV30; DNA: TGTGCCTGGAGTCGAGGGCTTACCTACGAGCAGTACTTC; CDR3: CAWSRGLTYEQYF
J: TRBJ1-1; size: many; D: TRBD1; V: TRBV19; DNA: TGTGCCAGTAGTATAAGAAAGGACAGGGGGCGCGAGACTGAAGCTTTCTTT; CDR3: CASSIRKDRGRETEAFF
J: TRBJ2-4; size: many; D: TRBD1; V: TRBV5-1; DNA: TGCGCCAGCAGGGTGACAGGGGGCGAAAACATTAAGTACTTC; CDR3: CASRVTGGENIKYF
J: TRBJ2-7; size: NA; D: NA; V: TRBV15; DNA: TGTGCCACCAGCAGTCTCGGAGGGGAGGACGAGCAGTACTTC; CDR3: CATSSLGGEDEQYF
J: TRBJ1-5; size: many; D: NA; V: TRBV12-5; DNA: TGTGCTAGTGGTTTGGTACCATGGACGCCGGGCGTTGGTCAGCCCCAGCATTTT; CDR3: CASGLVPWTPGVGQPQHF
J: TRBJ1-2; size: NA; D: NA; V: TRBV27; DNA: TGTGCCAGCAGTTTAACGTCAGGGAAAAACTATGGCTACACCTTC; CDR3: CASSLTSGKNYGYTF
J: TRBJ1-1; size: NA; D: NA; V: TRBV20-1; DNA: TGCAGTGCTGCCTACTGGAACACTGAAGCTTTCTTT; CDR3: CSAAYWNTEAFF
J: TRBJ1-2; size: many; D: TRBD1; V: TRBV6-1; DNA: TGTGCCAGCAGACGGATGGGACAGGGGGCTGGCTACACCTTC; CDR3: CASRRMGQGAGYTF
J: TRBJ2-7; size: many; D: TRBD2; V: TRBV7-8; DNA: TGTGCCAGCAGCTTAGCGGGACTAGTTTTGGAGCAGTACTTC; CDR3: CASSLAGLVLEQYF
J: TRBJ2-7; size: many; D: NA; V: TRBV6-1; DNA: TGTGCCAGCAGCAGGGACGTACGCTTTGATGGGCAGTACTTC; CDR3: CASSRDVRFDGQYF
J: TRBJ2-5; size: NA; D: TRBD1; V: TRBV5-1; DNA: TGCGCCAGCAGCTACACCCCAGGGGGTACCCAAGAGACCCAGTACTTC; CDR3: CASSYTPGGTQETQYF
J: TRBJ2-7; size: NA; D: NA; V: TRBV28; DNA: TGTGCCAGCAGTTTAGACTACAACGAGCAGTACTTC; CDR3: CASSLDYNEQYF
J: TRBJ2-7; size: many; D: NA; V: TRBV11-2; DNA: TGTGCCAGCAGCTCCTGGGCCCACGAGCAGTACTTC; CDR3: CASSSWAHEQYF
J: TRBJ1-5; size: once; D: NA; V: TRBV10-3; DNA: TGTGCCATCAGTGAGTCTGCTAGGAGTTATAGCAATCAGCCCCAGCATTTT; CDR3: CAISESARSYSNQPQHF
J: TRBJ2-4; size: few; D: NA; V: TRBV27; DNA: TGTCCCAGCAGTTTAGGAGGGATCCATAACATTCAGTACTTC; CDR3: CPSSLGGIHNIQYF
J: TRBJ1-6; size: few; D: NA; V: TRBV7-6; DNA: TGTGCCAGCAGCCGGTCCGCCCTACAGGGATCCTATAATTCACCCCTCCACTTT; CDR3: CASSRSALQGSYNSPLHF
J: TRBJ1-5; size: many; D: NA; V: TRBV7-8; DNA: TGTGCCAGCAGCTTGGTGAGGGACCAACAGCCCCAGCATTTT; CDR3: CASSLVRDQQPQHF